This entry is about one T cell receptor beta chain. The CDR3 runs 13 residues. V lost 5 bases to trimming and J lost 7 bases, with 11 bases between them. Germline V gene lookup returns CDR1 SGHAT and CDR2 FQNNGV. In the original workflow: Amplification of reference gene primers provided the estimated nucleated cell counts. Sequencing used immunoSEQ multiplex PCR; TCRdb keeps in-frame clones, though not all of them. The DNA gave D and trimming, while V, J and clone size come from that table. Among approximately 37,000 clones listed, roughly 89% were seen once. This sample is drawn from a study of blood T cell repertoires in COVID-19. Study-wide context: Material from acute and convalescent COVID-19 was sourced from the United States, Italy and Spain. The analysed material was cDNA or gDNA that came from T cells, B-cell-depleted T cells, or PBMCs.

Sequenced: peripheral blood. The sequence came from a man in his fifties with active COVID-19. V is TRBV11-2 and J is TRBJ2-2; weak D call: TRBD1 (6 bases). The CDR3 sequence is CASSEGGGGELFF. The CDR3 DNA reads as TGTGCCAGCAGCGAAGGGGGTGGCGGGGAGCTGTTTTTT.